This TCR beta chain originates from a study of blood T cell repertoires in COVID-19. Study-level background: In each case, the material was cDNA or gDNA derived from T cells, B-cell-depleted T cells, or PBMCs.

V dropped 5 bases and J dropped 5; count of bases not matched to a gene: 8. Germline V lookup: CDR1 SGHVS, CDR2 FNYEAQ. The CDR3 is 15 residues long. Authors' methods: Reference gene primer amplification yielded estimated nucleated cell counts. The repertoire was sequenced with immunoSEQ multiplex PCR; TCRdb's copy has only in-frame clones and lacks some. That table furnishes V, J and clone size, whereas the DNA furnished D and trimming. The table shows 75,000 to 85,000 clones, with about 90% occurring only once. This sequence joins TRBV7-6 and TRBJ2-2; TRBD1 matches at 7 bases. The sequence was obtained from a human donor in a cohort sampled during active COVID-19. Sequencing was done on a sample of peripheral blood. CDR3 region: CASSPRQGRTGELFF. DNA of the CDR3: TGTGCCAGCAGCCCAAGACAGGGTAGGACCGGGGAGCTGTTTTTT.